The 23 T cell receptor beta chains below were found in one sample sequenced in a study of cytomegalovirus exposure and HLA in healthy donors. Primers included in the PCR were 60 Vbeta and 13 Jbeta primers. Assay: immunoSEQ multiplex PCR; the TCRdb copy retains only in-frame clones and omits some. The sample lists 180,000 or so clones; 70% to 80% were seen once. The source material was PBMCs. The receptors originated from a man between 18 and 29 years old in good health and CMV-seronegative.

The chain combines TRBV28 with TRBJ2-7, with a weak D call TRBD1 (5 bases). CDR1 and CDR2 from the germline V gene are MDHEN and SYDVKM. The CDR3 runs to 14 residues. V lost 6 bases, J lost 1 base, and 13 bases lay in between. For the CDR3, the DNA is TGTGCCAGCAGCAGACAGACGTCTTCCTACGAGCAGTACTTC. This gives the protein CASSRQTSSYEQYF.

This clone was recorded a few times. The genes are TRBV6-5 and TRBJ1-5; TRBD1 matches at 8 bases. CDR1 and CDR2 (germline): MNHEY, SVGAGI. V shed 6 bases and J 7 bases; nucleotides not matched to a gene: 8. CDR3 length: 14 residues. For the CDR3, the DNA is TGTGCCAGCAGCATCGGACAGGGAGGCCAGCCCCAGCATTTT. It translates to CASSIGQGGQPQHF.

This chain uses TRBV5-1 with TRBJ2-2; 7 nucleotides match TRBD2. Germline CDR1 and CDR2: SGHRS and YFSETQ. Trimming removed 1 base from V and 1 base from J; junction bases left unmatched: 1. The CDR3 is made up of 15 amino acids. For the CDR3, the DNA is TGCGCCAGCAGCTTGACTAGCGTGAACACCGGGGAGCTGTTTTTT. Translating it yields CASSLTSVNTGELFF.

This clone was detected only once. This chain links TRBV29-1 with TRBJ2-2; D gene uncertain. The CDR3 has 10 residues. With 7 bases removed from V and 5 bases from J, the gap between germline ends came to 5 bases. Germline CDR1 SQVTM, CDR2 ANQGSEA. CDR3 region: CSALTGELFF. DNA of the CDR3: TGCAGCGCCTTGACCGGGGAGCTGTTTTTT.

This sequence joins TRBV7-3 and TRBJ2-1; 8 nucleotides match TRBD2. V gave up 2 bases and J gave up 4 bases; unmatched junction bases: 7. The germline CDR1 and CDR2 sequences are SGHTA and FQGTGA. The CDR3 loop spans 16 amino acids. CDR3 DNA: TGTGCCAGCAGCTTAGAAGGTAGCGGGGCTTACAATGAGCAGTTCTTC. Residues: CASSLEGSGAYNEQFF.

The chain combines TRBV25-1 with TRBJ2-1, with TRBD2 matching over 8 bases. The CDR3 is 15 residues long. The germline gives CDR1 MGHDK, CDR2 SYGVNS. V was pared by 2 bases and J by 9 bases, with 9 bases of the junction left unmatched. The CDR3 sequence: CASSEAGLGFGEQFF. Written as DNA, the CDR3 is TGTGCCAGCAGTGAAGCGGGACTAGGGTTTGGTGAGCAGTTCTTC.

V usage is TRBV28 and J usage is TRBJ2-5; D not resolved. Trimming pared 3 bases from V and 1 base from J, leaving 9 bases between. Germline CDR1 and CDR2: MDHEN and SYDVKM. The CDR3 loop spans 14 amino acids. The CDR3 nucleotides read TGTGCCAGCAGTTTGTCTGCCAGCCAAGAGACCCAGTACTTC. This gives the protein CASSLSASQETQYF.

This chain joins TRBV7-9 and TRBJ2-1; no clear D gene. Per the germline V gene, CDR1 is SEHNR and CDR2 is FQNEAQ (reference sequence). V dropped 4 bases and J dropped 6 bases, with 16 bases sitting between them. This CDR3 has 15 residues. In DNA, the CDR3 is TGTGCCAGCAGCTCCTTCCGCACTACGGCCAATGAGCAGTTCTTC. As protein: CASSSFRTTANEQFF.

This clone was observed once. The rearrangement uses TRBV6-5 and TRBJ2-3; 7 nucleotides agree with TRBD1. V was pared by 6 bases and J by 5 bases, with 8 bases of the junction left unmatched. The CDR3 sequence is 14 residues long. CDR1 MNHEY and CDR2 SVGAGI come from the germline V gene. CDR3 in amino acids: CASRQTGQGDTQYF. The CDR3, as DNA: TGTGCCAGCAGACAGACAGGGCAGGGAGATACGCAGTATTTT.

The chain uses TRBV29-1 and TRBJ2-7; D is perhaps TRBD2 (7 bases). V was clipped by 4 bases and J by 6 bases, with 16 bases between them. Germline assignment: CDR1 SQVTM and CDR2 ANQGSEA. The CDR3 totals 13 residues. The CDR3 sequence is CSVVRGQDGEQYF. The CDR3 DNA follows: TGCAGCGTTGTGCGGGGGCAGGATGGCGAGCAGTACTTC.

CDR3 sequence: CASSPHTGRATEAFF. The CDR3 DNA reads as TGTGCCAGCAGCCCCCACACAGGGAGGGCCACTGAAGCTTTCTTT. This sequence joins TRBV7-9 and TRBJ1-1; TRBD1 might be the D (6 bases). There are 15 residues in the CDR3. V shed 5 bases and J shed 4 bases, with 17 bases lying between them. Germline-derived CDR1 and CDR2 are SEHNR and FQNEAQ (reference sequence).

CDR3: CASSPQLIPQHF. The CDR3 DNA reads as TGTGCCAGTAGTCCTCAGTTAATCCCCCAGCATTTT. This chain uses TRBV19 with TRBJ1-5, with D hard to call. The CDR3 spans 12 residues. Germline CDR1 and CDR2: LNHDA and SQIVND (reference sequence). V was cut by 5 bases and J by 10 bases, with 12 bases left in between.

The chain is built from TRBV4-1 and TRBJ2-2, with D possibly TRBD2 on 6 matching bases. This CDR3 has 15 residues. Germline V gene lookup returns CDR1 MGHRA and CDR2 YSYEKL. V shed 4 bases and J shed 0 bases, with 9 bases lying between them. In DNA, the CDR3 is TGCGCCAGCAGCCGGGTAGCGGCGAACACCGGGGAGCTGTTTTTT. Protein sequence: CASSRVAANTGELFF.

For this clone: One end of the junction is discordant with germline, which a read error may explain. CDR3 sequence reads: CSSSSQGYEQYF. The DNA of the CDR3 is TGTTCCAGCAGCTCACAGGGTTACGAGCAGTACTTC. The chain is built from TRBV7-9 and TRBJ2-7; maybe TRBD1 (6 bases). The CDR3 consists of 12 residues. Germline CDR1 is SEHNR and CDR2 is FQNEAQ (reference sequence).

The gene calls are TRBV28 and TRBJ2-1; 8 bases are a match to TRBD2. The germline gives CDR1 MDHEN, CDR2 SYDVKM. This CDR3 has 18 amino acids. The V and J ends lost 1 base and 4 bases, in that order; junction bases with no gene match: 12. The CDR3 sequence is CASSLSVLAGTIYNEQFF. The CDR3, as DNA: TGTGCCAGCAGTTTATCGGTTTTAGCGGGGACTATTTACAATGAGCAGTTCTTC.

The chain is built from TRBV9 and TRBJ2-5; 10 bases are a match to TRBD2. Germline V gene data show CDR1 as SGDLS and CDR2 as YYNGEE. The CDR3 has 17 amino acids. The ends lost 0 bases at V and 5 bases at J; junction bases unmatched: 10. The CDR3 here is CASSVGLAGAADETQYF. The CDR3 DNA is TGTGCCAGCAGCGTAGGGCTAGCGGGGGCCGCTGACGAGACCCAGTACTTC.

This clone was seen a single time. CDR3 sequence: CASSPPAGFTQYF. Written as DNA, the CDR3 is TGTGCCAGCAGCCCTCCAGCGGGATTTACGCAGTATTTT. The chain carries TRBV7-9 and TRBJ2-3, with 7 bases identical to TRBD2. Germline-derived CDR1 and CDR2 are SEHNR and FQNEAQ (reference sequence). The trim removed 5 bases at V and 8 bases at J, leaving 7 bases unmatched. The CDR3 extends over 13 amino acids.

V is TRBV7-2 and J is TRBJ2-4; 9 bases agree with TRBD2. The CDR3 length is 14 residues. The germline gives CDR1 SGHTA, CDR2 FQGNSA. V trimming: 7 bases; J trimming: 11 bases; junction bases outside the gene matches: 12. CDR3 nucleotides: TGTGCCAGCACCGCGGGGGGGCCCGCGGAAGTTCAGTACTTC. This codes for CASTAGGPAEVQYF.

The chain links TRBV7-9 to TRBJ1-4; D call uncertain. Per germline, CDR1 SEHNR and CDR2 FQNEAQ (reference sequence). CDR3 length: 16 amino acids. The V and J ends lost 1 base and 3 bases respectively, with 12 bases between them. As DNA, the CDR3 is TGTGCCAGCAGCTTAGTCGAGCAGGCCTCTAATGAAAAACTGTTTTTT. Translating it yields CASSLVEQASNEKLFF. The whole variable domain, filled in from reference TRBV7-9 and TRBJ1-4, reads DTGVSQNPRHKITKRGQNVTFRCDPISEHNRLYWYRQTLGQGPEFLTYFQNEAQLEKSRLLSDRFSAERPKGSFSTLEIQRTEQGDSAMYLCASSLVEQASNEKLFFGSGTQLSVL.

The CDR3 protein is CASSLVQGAYGYTF. The CDR3 bases are TGTGCCAGCAGCTTAGTGCAGGGGGCCTATGGCTACACCTTC. The chain links TRBV11-2 to TRBJ1-2, with TRBD1 matching 8 bases. With V trimmed by 1 base and J by 4 bases, 2 bases remained unmatched. Germline V lookup: CDR1 SGHAT, CDR2 FQNNGV. The length of the CDR3 is 14 residues.

This rearrangement joins TRBV28 to TRBJ1-3; D is possibly TRBD1 (6 bases). The CDR3 is 14 residues long. Germline CDR1 MDHEN, CDR2 SYDVKM. V was trimmed by 3 bases and J by 1 base, leaving 7 bases between them. The CDR3 sequence: CASSFRGSGNTIYF. CDR3 bases: TGTGCCAGCAGTTTCAGGGGTTCTGGAAACACCATATATTTT.

The V gene is TRBV4-1, the J gene TRBJ2-3; no clear D. This CDR3 is 14 amino acids long. Germline V CDR1 and CDR2: MGHRA, YSYEKL. Trimming removed 6 bases at V and 2 bases at J, with 12 bases between. The CDR3 here is CASRVAPNTDTQYF. Written as DNA, the CDR3 is TGCGCCAGCAGGGTGGCACCCAACACAGATACGCAGTATTTT.

This clone was observed a single time. The chain is built from TRBV27 and TRBJ2-7; TRBD2 aligns across 7 bases. The germline V gene has CDR1 MNHEY and CDR2 SMNVEV (reference sequence). V was clipped by 2 bases and J by 4 bases; unmatched bases: 5. This CDR3 has 14 amino acids. The CDR3 coding sequence is TGTGCCAGCAGTTTAGGGCGGGGGAGGTACGAGCAGTACTTC. Its translation: CASSLGRGRYEQYF.